These T cell receptor beta chains were read from a single sample in a study of human T cells and chemical hapten exposure. TCRdb reprocessed the RACE reads with MiXCR, giving one entry per CDR3 protein. In the table there are 95,000 to 100,000 distinct CDR3 sequences, roughly 12% of which are singletons. Here the sequenced sample was whole blood, taken in connection with sensitization to the hapten diphenylcyclopropenone (DPC). All receptors derive from a woman between 40 and 55 years old with alopecia areata. Some clones in this sample may be carry-over from other donors' samples. Each CDR3 is given with its conserved first and last residue. The order of the fields is J gene, V gene, CDR3 protein.

J gene: TRBJ2-1
V gene: TRBV29-1
CDR3 protein: CSVAFTSGRANEQFF

J gene: TRBJ2-3
V gene: TRBV20-1
CDR3 protein: CSARLGLAGGNTQYF

J gene: TRBJ1-1
V gene: TRBV30
CDR3 protein: CAWSPGYSGTEAFF

J gene: TRBJ1-3
V gene: TRBV28
CDR3 protein: CASSSPSGQPGNTIYF

J gene: TRBJ2-7
V gene: TRBV20-1
CDR3 protein: CSARDTLAGRYEQYF

J gene: TRBJ2-5
V gene: TRBV24-1
CDR3 protein: CATSDQGQETQYF

J gene: TRBJ2-2
V gene: TRBV7-3
CDR3 protein: CASSLTGATPNTGELFF

J gene: TRBJ2-5
V gene: TRBV7-3
CDR3 protein: CASSPGTDPRETQYF

J gene: TRBJ2-7
V gene: TRBV12-3/TRBV12-4
CDR3 protein: CASSLGASGGGYEQYF

J gene: TRBJ2-5
V gene: TRBV7-2
CDR3 protein: CASSLQGQETQYF

J gene: TRBJ2-5
V gene: TRBV6-6
CDR3 protein: CASRVGGGETQYF

J gene: TRBJ1-4
V gene: TRBV20-1
CDR3 protein: CSAPDRRANEKLFF

J gene: TRBJ2-3
V gene: TRBV27
CDR3 protein: CASSLEPSGSTDTQYF

J gene: TRBJ1-5
V gene: TRBV19
CDR3 protein: CASSETGFEPQHF

J gene: TRBJ2-7
V gene: TRBV5-6
CDR3 protein: CASSLVRLAGIGGHEQYF

J gene: TRBJ2-1
V gene: TRBV27
CDR3 protein: CASGLQALSSYNEQFF

J gene: TRBJ2-3
V gene: TRBV6-6
CDR3 protein: CASRPGLAGDTQYF

J gene: TRBJ1-5
V gene: TRBV7-8
CDR3 protein: CASSFGPRNQPQHF

J gene: TRBJ2-3
V gene: TRBV2
CDR3 protein: CASQGTRRADTQYF

J gene: TRBJ2-7
V gene: TRBV23-1
CDR3 protein: CASSQGQGIDEQYF

J gene: TRBJ2-3
V gene: TRBV7-9
CDR3 protein: CASSLVRTSTDTQYF

J gene: TRBJ2-1
V gene: TRBV21-1
CDR3 protein: CASSPPFPRDIVYNEQFF

J gene: TRBJ1-1
V gene: TRBV10-3
CDR3 protein: CAVGEGQTSMNTEAFF

J gene: TRBJ2-1
V gene: TRBV5-6
CDR3 protein: CASSLGTGTSYNEQFF

J gene: TRBJ2-7
V gene: TRBV7-9
CDR3 protein: CASSYTQSYEQYF

J gene: TRBJ2-3
V gene: TRBV7-9
CDR3 protein: CASSSSLATQKDTQYF

J gene: TRBJ2-3
V gene: TRBV20-1
CDR3 protein: CSARGPLTSGSLNTQYF

J gene: TRBJ1-5
V gene: TRBV5-6
CDR3 protein: CASSPGTENQPQHF

J gene: TRBJ2-2
V gene: TRBV6-2/TRBV6-3
CDR3 protein: CASSYSHRGNTGELFF

J gene: TRBJ2-5
V gene: TRBV29-1
CDR3 protein: CSVDGGLEGETQYF

J gene: TRBJ2-7
V gene: TRBV19
CDR3 protein: CASSARQATYEQYF

J gene: TRBJ1-5
V gene: TRBV7-9
CDR3 protein: CASSLGAAGGLRESQPQHF

J gene: TRBJ2-7
V gene: TRBV20-1
CDR3 protein: CSARGGSGSYEQYF